These 18 T cell receptor beta chains were all obtained from the same sample, sequenced in a study of response to subunit inactivated influenza vaccine. TCRdb re-analysed the RT-PCR reads in MiXCR, keeping a single row per CDR3 protein. The repertoire holds more than 600,000 distinct CDR3 sequences, around a sixth seen once, with about a tenth in the top ten. Here the sequenced sample was PBMCs from blood, taken about 5 days after vaccination. These receptors were taken from a man in his forties or fifties who received an inactivated influenza vaccine.

The chain uses TRBV5-1 and TRBJ1-2; TRBD1 aligns across 8 bases. The CDR3 spans 17 residues. Germline V gene sequence: CDR1 SGHRS, CDR2 YFSETQ. The V gene end was trimmed by 6 bases and the J gene end by 0 bases; junction bases not matched to a gene: 13. CDR3 sequence (DNA): TGCGCCAGCAAAGAGAGTAGCGGGACAGGAGCTAACTATGGCTACACCTTC. Protein: CASKESSGTGANYGYTF.

The rearrangement joins TRBV27 to TRBJ2-3, with 10 bases matching TRBD2. Trimming cost V 4 bases and J 4 bases; bases outside gene matches: 5. From germline, CDR1 is MNHEY and CDR2 SMNVEV (reference sequence). The CDR3 runs 15 residues. Here the CDR3 reads CASSSTSGTADTQYF. Written as DNA, the CDR3 is TGTGCCAGCAGTTCCACTAGCGGGACTGCAGATACGCAGTATTTT.

The chain is built from TRBV6-1 and TRBJ2-7; a possible D gene is TRBD1 (6 bases). The CDR3 spans 14 residues. The V gene's germline CDR1 is MNHNS and CDR2 SASEGT. V dropped 6 bases and J dropped 2 bases, with 14 bases sitting between them. CDR3 DNA: TGTGCCAGCAGATCGAGGGGGACCCCCTACGAGCAGTACTTC. This translates into CASRSRGTPYEQYF.

J is TRBJ1-5 and V is TRBV6-5, with 10 positions matching TRBD1. This CDR3 contains 15 residues. Germline CDR1 reads MNHEY; CDR2 reads SVGAGI. The V gene end was trimmed by 7 bases and the J gene end by 1 base; junction bases not matched to a gene: 4. CDR3 in amino acids: CASTSGQGSNQPQHF. CDR3 nucleotides: TGTGCCAGCACTTCGGGACAGGGGAGCAATCAGCCCCAGCATTTT.

V usage is TRBV5-6 and J usage is TRBJ2-3, with 10 bases aligning to TRBD1. The J segment lost 6 bases and the V segment lost 4 bases, leaving 8 bases of the junction unmatched. This CDR3 has 15 residues. Per germline, CDR1 SGHDT and CDR2 YYEEEE. The CDR3 nucleotides are TGTGCCAGCAGCCCGGGGACAGGGGATTTGGATACGCAGTATTTT. It is translated as CASSPGTGDLDTQYF.

With regard to this clonotype: A single base separates this from a much larger clone, so it may be a read error. The chain joins TRBV18 to TRBJ2-5; D might be TRBD1 (5 bases). Trimming stripped 4 bases from V and 1 base from J, with 7 bases between. This CDR3 is built from 13 residues. Germline V gene sequence: CDR1 KGHSH, CDR2 LQKENI. CDR3 DNA: TGTGCCAGCTCACATGGGGCCCAAGAGACCCAGTACTTC. Its protein is CASSHGAQETQYF.

In its sample, this clonotype was seen many times. This chain links TRBV4-3 with TRBJ1-1; no clear D gene. Trimming pared 0 bases from V and 8 bases from J, leaving 10 bases between. CDR3 length equals 13 residues. Germline loops: CDR1 LGHNA, CDR2 YSLEER. CDR3 DNA sequence: TGCGCCAGCAGCCAAGATATAGCAGGAGAAGCTTTCTTT. Its translation is CASSQDIAGEAFF.

This clonotype was observed at least ten times. V usage is TRBV20-1 and J usage is TRBJ1-1; D is unresolved. The CDR3 is made up of 12 amino acids. V dropped 8 bases and J dropped 0 bases, with 10 bases sitting between them. Germline V gene data show CDR1 as DFQATT and CDR2 as SNEGSKA (reference sequence). DNA for the CDR3: TGCAGTCCAGGACGTTTGAACACTGAAGCTTTCTTT. Translation: CSPGRLNTEAFF.

The table lists this clonotype with a few counts. This sequence joins TRBV11-2 and TRBJ1-2; TRBD1 is a possible D gene (5 bases). The CDR3 covers 14 residues. Per germline, CDR1 SGHAT and CDR2 FQNNGV. Between the trimmed V and J ends, which lost 5 bases and 4 bases, there was a span of 14 bases. The CDR3 loop is CASSEGVGSYGYTF. The CDR3 nucleotides read TGTGCCAGCAGCGAAGGGGTTGGCAGCTATGGCTACACCTTC.

The table lists this clonotype with a few counts. The chain couples TRBV28 to TRBJ2-7; 9 bases agree with TRBD1. Per germline, CDR1 MDHEN and CDR2 SYDVKM. The V and J ends lost 7 bases and 3 bases, in that order; junction bases with no gene match: 7. CDR3 size: 14 residues. CDR3 in DNA: TGTGCCAGCACCCGGGACAGGGATCTCTACGAGCAGTACTTC. This encodes CASTRDRDLYEQYF.

The V and J genes are TRBV6-2 or TRBV6-3 and TRBJ2-3, with 7 bases aligning to TRBD1. This CDR3 contains 15 residues. Germline V gene data show CDR1 as MNHEY and CDR2 as SVGEGT. Trimming removed 4 bases from V and 6 bases from J; junction bases left unmatched: 10. The CDR3 coding sequence is TGTGCCAGCAGTTTGCCGACAGGGATGAGGGATACGCAGTATTTT. It yields the protein CASSLPTGMRDTQYF.

CDR3 coding DNA: TGTGCCAGCAGCTTATCTCGCCCCGGGACTAGCGGGAGGTATGAGCAGTTCTTC. Translated, it gives CASSLSRPGTSGRYEQFF. This chain uses TRBV11-2 with TRBJ2-1; 15 bases align to TRBD2. V dropped 2 bases and J dropped 8; count of bases not matched to a gene: 10. Germline CDR1 reads SGHAT; CDR2 reads FQNNGV. The CDR3 spans 18 residues.

This clonotype was observed many times. The CDR3 DNA reads as TGCAGTGCTAGCCCCGGGGGGCGGCAAGAGACCCAGTACTTC. Amino acids: CSASPGGRQETQYF. V and J are TRBV20-1 and TRBJ2-5, with a possible D match to TRBD2 (7 bases). V lost 3 bases and J 2 bases, leaving 13 bases between the germline ends. CDR1 is DFQATT and CDR2 is SNEGSKA in the germline V gene (reference sequence). The CDR3 runs 14 residues.

This chain links TRBV3-1 with TRBJ2-3, with a tentative D call TRBD1 (5 bases). CDR1 and CDR2 (germline): LGHDT, YNNKEL (reference sequence). The length of the CDR3 is 16 residues. V dropped 1 base and J dropped 4 bases, with 15 bases sitting between them. The CDR3 nucleotides read TGTGCCAGCAGCCAAGTTGTGGGGCCCCTCCCAGATACGCAGTATTTT. Amino acid sequence: CASSQVVGPLPDTQYF.

The chain employs TRBV20-1 and TRBJ2-3; 7 nucleotides match TRBD2. Unmatched junction bases numbered 6, after V lost 1 base and J lost 2 bases. CDR3 size: 15 residues. In germline, CDR1 is DFQATT, CDR2 SNEGSKA (reference sequence). The CDR3 DNA follows: TGCAGTGCTAGAGGAGCTAGCGGAAACACAGATACGCAGTATTTT. This translates into CSARGASGNTDTQYF.

As to this clonotype: A read error may produce the germline difference seen at one junction end. V and J are TRBV7-7 and TRBJ2-2; D is possibly TRBD2 (5 bases). The CDR3 runs 14 residues. Germline V gene sequence: CDR1 SSHAT, CDR2 FNYEAQ (reference sequence). CDR3 amino acids: CASSLGPATGERFF. CDR3 bases: TGTGCCAGCAGCTTAGGCCCGGCCACCGGGGAGCGGTTTTTT.

This clonotype has only one observation. J is TRBJ2-4 and V is TRBV15; no reliable D call. CDR3 length: 16 amino acids. The germline V gene has CDR1 LNHNV and CDR2 YYDKDF (reference sequence). V was cut by 0 bases and J by 0 bases, with 9 bases left in between. CDR3 loop: CATSREELLAKNIQYF. The CDR3 nucleotides read TGTGCCACCAGCAGAGAGGAGCTACTAGCCAAAAACATTCAGTACTTC.

This chain links TRBV12-3 or TRBV12-4 with TRBJ2-1, with D maybe TRBD1 (7 bases). The ends were cut back, 7 bases at V and 4 bases at J, with 17 bases in the middle. This CDR3 comprises 15 residues. The CDR3: CASTLGAGGYNEQFF. The CDR3 nucleotides are TGTGCCAGCACCTTGGGGGCAGGGGGGTACAATGAGCAGTTCTTC.